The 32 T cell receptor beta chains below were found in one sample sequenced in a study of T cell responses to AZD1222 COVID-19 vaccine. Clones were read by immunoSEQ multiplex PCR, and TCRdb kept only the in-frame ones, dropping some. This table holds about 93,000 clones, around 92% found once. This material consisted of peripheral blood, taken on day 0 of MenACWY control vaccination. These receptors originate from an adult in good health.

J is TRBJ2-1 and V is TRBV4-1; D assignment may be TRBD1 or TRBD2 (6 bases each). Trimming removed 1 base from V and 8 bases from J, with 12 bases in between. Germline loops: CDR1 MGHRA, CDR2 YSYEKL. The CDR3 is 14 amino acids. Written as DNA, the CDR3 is TGCGCCAGCAGCCAAGCAGGGGACTTGTATGAGCAGTTCTTC. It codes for CASSQAGDLYEQFF.

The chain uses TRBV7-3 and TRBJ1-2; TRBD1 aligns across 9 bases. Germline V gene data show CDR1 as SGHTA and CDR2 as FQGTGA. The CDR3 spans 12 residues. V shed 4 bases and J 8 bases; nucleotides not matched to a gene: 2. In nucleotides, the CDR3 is TGTGCCAGCAGCTCTGGGACAGGGGGCTACACCTTC. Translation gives CASSSGTGGYTF.

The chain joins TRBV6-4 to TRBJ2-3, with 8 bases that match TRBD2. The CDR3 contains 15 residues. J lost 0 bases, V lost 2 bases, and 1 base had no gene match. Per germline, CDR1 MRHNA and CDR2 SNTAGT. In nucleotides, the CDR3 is TGTGCCAGCAGTGACGGCGGGGGGAGCACAGATACGCAGTATTTT. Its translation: CASSDGGGSTDTQYF.

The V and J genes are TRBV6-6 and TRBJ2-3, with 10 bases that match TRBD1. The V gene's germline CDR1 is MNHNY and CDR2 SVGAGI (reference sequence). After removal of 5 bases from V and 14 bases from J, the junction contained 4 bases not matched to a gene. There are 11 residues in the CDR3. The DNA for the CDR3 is TGTGCCAGCAGTCTGACAGGGGGCACGTATTTT. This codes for CASSLTGGTYF.

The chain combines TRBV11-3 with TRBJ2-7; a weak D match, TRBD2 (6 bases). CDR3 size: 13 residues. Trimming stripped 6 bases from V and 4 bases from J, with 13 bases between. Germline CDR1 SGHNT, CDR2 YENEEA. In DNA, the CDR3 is TGTGCCAGCAGTCCCAATCGGGGGTACGAGCAGTACTTC. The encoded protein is CASSPNRGYEQYF.

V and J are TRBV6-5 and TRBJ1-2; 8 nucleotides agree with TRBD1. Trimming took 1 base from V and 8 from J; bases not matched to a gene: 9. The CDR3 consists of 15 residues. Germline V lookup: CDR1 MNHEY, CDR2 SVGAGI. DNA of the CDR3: TGTGCCAGCAGTTACTTTCCGGGACAGGCAGGAGGCTACACCTTC. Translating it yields CASSYFPGQAGGYTF.

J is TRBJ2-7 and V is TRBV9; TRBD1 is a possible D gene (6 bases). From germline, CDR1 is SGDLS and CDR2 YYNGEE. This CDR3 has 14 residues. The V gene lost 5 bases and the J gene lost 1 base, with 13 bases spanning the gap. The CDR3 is CASRDRSSSYEQYF. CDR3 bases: TGTGCCAGCAGAGACAGGAGTTCTTCCTACGAGCAGTACTTC.

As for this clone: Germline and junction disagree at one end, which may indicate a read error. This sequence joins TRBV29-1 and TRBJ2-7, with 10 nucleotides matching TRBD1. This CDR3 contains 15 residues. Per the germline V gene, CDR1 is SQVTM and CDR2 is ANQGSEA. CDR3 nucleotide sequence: TGCAGCGTCGAAGGGACAGGGGAAGGCTCCTACGAGCAGTACTTC. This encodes CSVEGTGEGSYEQYF.

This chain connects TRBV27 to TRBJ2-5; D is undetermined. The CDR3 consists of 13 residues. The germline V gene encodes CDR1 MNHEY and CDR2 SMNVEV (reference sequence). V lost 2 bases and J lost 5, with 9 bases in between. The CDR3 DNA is TGTGCCAGCAGTTTAGGTGGTGCGGAGACCCAGTACTTC. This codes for CASSLGGAETQYF.

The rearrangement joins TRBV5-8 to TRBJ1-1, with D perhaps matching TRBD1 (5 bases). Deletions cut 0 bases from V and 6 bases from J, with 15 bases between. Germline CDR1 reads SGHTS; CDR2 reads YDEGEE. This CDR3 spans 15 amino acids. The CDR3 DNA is TGTGCCAGCAGCTTGGGGGCGACAGTTTTCCCTGAAGCTTTCTTT. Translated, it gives CASSLGATVFPEAFF. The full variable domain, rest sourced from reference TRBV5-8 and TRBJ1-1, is EAGVTQSPTHLIKTRGQQATLRCSPISGHTSVYWYQQALGLGLQFLLWYDEGEERNRGNFPPRFSGRQFPNYSSELNVNALELEDSALYLCASSLGATVFPEAFFGQGTRLTVV.

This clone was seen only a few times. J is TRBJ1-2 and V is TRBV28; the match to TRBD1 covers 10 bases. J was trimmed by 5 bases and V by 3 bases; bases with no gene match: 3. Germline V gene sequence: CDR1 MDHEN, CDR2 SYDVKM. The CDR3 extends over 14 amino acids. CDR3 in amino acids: CASSLTGGRYGYTF. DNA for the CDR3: TGTGCCAGCAGTTTGACAGGGGGCAGGTATGGCTACACCTTC.

The chain's CDR3 is CASSPISGSTYEQYF. CDR3 bases: TGTGCCAGCAGCCCTATTAGCGGGTCCACCTACGAGCAGTACTTC. The chain joins TRBV2 to TRBJ2-7, with 7 bases lining up with TRBD2. In germline, CDR1 is SNHLY, CDR2 FYNNEI. The CDR3 totals 15 residues. V lost 6 bases, J lost 2 bases, and 10 bases stayed unmatched.

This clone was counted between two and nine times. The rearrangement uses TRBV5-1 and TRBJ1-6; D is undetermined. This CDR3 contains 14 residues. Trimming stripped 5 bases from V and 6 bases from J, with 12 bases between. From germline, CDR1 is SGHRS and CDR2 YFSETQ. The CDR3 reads CASSIGQPNSPLHF. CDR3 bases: TGCGCCAGCAGTATCGGGCAGCCTAATTCACCCCTCCACTTT.

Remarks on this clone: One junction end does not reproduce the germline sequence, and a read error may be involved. The CDR3 region is CASQDWGF. CDR3 DNA: TGTGCCAGCCAGGATTGGGGCTTT. The rearrangement links TRBV12-3 or TRBV12-4 to TRBJ1-1; D unclear. The CDR3 is 8 residues long.

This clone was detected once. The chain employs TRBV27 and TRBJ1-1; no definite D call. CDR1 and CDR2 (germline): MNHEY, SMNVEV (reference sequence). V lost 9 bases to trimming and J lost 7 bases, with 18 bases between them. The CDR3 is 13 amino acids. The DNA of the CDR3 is TGTGCCAGTTCCACTTCGGCGGGTTTTGAAGCTTTCTTT. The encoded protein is CASSTSAGFEAFF.

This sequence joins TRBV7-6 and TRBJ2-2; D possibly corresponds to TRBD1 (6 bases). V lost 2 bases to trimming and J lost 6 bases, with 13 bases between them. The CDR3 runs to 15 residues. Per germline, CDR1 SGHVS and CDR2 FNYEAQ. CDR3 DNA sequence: TGTGCCAGCAGCTTAACAGGGTATCAAGCCGGGGAGCTGTTTTTT. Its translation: CASSLTGYQAGELFF.

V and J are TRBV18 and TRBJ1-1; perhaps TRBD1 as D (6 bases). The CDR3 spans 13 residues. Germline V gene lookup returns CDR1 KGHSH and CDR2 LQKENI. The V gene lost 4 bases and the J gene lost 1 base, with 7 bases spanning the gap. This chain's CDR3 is CASSQGGNTEAFF. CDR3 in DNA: TGTGCCAGCTCACAGGGGGGGAACACTGAAGCTTTCTTT.

For the CDR3, the DNA is TGTGCCAGCGGACGACAGGGGAGCTCCTACGAGCAGTACTTC. Translated, it gives CASGRQGSSYEQYF. The V call is TRBV7-2, the J call TRBJ2-7; TRBD1 matches 8 bases. V dropped 8 bases and J dropped 0; count of bases not matched to a gene: 6. Germline V gene lookup returns CDR1 SGHTA and CDR2 FQGNSA. The CDR3 consists of 14 residues. Full variable domain (outside the CDR3, taken from reference TRBV7-2 and TRBJ2-7): GAGVSQSPSNKVTEKGKDVELRCDPISGHTALYWYRQSLGQGLEFLIYFQGNSAPDKSGLPSDRFSAERTGGSVSTLTIQRTQQEDSAVYLCASGRQGSSYEQYFGPGTRLTVT.

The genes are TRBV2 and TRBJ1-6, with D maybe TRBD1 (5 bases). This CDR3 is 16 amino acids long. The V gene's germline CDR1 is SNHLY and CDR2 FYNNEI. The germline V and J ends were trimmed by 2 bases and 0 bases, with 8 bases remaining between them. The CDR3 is CASSESGGSYNSPLHF. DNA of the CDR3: TGTGCCAGCAGTGAAAGCGGGGGCTCCTATAATTCACCCCTCCACTTT. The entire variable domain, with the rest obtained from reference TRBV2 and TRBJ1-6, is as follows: EPEVTQTPSHQVTQMGQEVILRCVPISNHLYFYWYRQILGQKVEFLVSFYNNEISEKSEIFDDQFSVERPDGSNFTLKIRSTKLEDSAMYFCASSESGGSYNSPLHFGNGTRLTVT.

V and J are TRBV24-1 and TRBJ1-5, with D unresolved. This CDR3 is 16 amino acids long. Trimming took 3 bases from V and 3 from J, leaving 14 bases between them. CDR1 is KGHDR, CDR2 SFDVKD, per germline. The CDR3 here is CATSDPLRINNQPQHF. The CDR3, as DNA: TGTGCCACCAGTGATCCCCTTCGGATTAACAATCAGCCCCAGCATTTT.

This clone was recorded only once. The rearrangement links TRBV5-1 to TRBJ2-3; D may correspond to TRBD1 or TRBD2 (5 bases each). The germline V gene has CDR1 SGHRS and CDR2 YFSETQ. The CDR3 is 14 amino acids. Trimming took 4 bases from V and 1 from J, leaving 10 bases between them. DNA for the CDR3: TGCGCCAGCAGCCGGGACGGCCGCACAGATACGCAGTATTTT. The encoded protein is CASSRDGRTDTQYF.

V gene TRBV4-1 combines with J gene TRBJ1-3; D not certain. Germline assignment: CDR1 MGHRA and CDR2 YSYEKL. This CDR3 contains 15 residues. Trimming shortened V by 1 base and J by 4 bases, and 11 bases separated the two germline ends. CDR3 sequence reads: CASSQASGFGNTIYF. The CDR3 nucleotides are TGCGCCAGCAGCCAAGCCTCGGGATTCGGAAACACCATATATTTT.

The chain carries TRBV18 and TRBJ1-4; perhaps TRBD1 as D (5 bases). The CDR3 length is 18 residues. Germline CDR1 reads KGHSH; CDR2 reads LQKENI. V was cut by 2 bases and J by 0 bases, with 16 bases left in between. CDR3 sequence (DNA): TGTGCCAGCTCACCAGGGGCGGTCTCTAGGACAACTAATGAAAAACTGTTTTTT. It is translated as CASSPGAVSRTTNEKLFF.

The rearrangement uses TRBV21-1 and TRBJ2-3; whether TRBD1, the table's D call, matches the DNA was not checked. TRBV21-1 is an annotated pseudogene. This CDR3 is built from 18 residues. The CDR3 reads CASSHRTGHFSSTDTQYF. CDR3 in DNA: TGTGCCAGCAGCCACCGGACAGGGCACTTCTCAAGCACAGATACGCAGTATTTT.

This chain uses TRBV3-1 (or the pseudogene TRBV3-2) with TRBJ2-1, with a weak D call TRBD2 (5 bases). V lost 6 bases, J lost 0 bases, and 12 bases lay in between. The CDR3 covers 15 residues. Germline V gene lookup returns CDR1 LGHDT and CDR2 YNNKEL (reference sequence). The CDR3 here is CASSLSVFSYNEQFF. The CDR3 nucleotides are TGTGCCAGCAGTCTTAGCGTTTTCTCCTACAATGAGCAGTTCTTC.

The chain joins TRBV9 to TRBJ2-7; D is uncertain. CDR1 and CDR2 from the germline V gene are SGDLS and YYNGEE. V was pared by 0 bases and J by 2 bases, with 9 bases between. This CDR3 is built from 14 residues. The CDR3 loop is CASSVGQATYEQYF. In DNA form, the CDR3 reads TGTGCCAGCAGCGTAGGCCAGGCCACCTACGAGCAGTACTTC.

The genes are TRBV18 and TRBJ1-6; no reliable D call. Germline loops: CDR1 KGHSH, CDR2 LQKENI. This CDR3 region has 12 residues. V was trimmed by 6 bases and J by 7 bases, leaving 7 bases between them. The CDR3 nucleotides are TGTGCCAGCTCGCAAGCGAATTCACCCCTCCACTTT. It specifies CASSQANSPLHF.

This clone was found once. The CDR3 is CASRRTANTGELFF. For the CDR3, the DNA is TGTGCCAGCAGGCGCACCGCGAACACCGGGGAGCTGTTTTTT. The chain combines TRBV7-3 with TRBJ2-2; D unresolved. Germline CDR1 and CDR2: SGHTA and FQGTGA. The CDR3 contains 14 residues. The V end was cut by 6 bases, the J end by 0 bases, with 8 bases between. Supplemented by reference TRBV7-3 and TRBJ2-2, the full variable domain reads GAGVSQTPSNKVTEKGKYVELRCDPISGHTALYWYRQSLGQGPEFLIYFQGTGAADDSGLPNDRFFAVRPEGSVSTLKIQRTERGDSAVYLCASRRTANTGELFFGEGSRLTVL.

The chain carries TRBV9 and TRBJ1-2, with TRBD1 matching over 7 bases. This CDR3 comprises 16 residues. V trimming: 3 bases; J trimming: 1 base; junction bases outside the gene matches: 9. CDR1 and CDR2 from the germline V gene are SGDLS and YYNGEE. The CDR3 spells CASSAGDRAFNYGYTF. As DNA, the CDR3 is TGTGCCAGCAGCGCAGGAGACAGGGCCTTTAACTATGGCTACACCTTC.

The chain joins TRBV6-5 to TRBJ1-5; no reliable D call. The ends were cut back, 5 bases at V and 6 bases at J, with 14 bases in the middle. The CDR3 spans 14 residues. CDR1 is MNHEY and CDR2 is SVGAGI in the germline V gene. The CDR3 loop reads CASSNQPSSQPQHF. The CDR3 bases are TGTGCCAGCAGTAACCAACCCAGCTCTCAGCCCCAGCATTTT.

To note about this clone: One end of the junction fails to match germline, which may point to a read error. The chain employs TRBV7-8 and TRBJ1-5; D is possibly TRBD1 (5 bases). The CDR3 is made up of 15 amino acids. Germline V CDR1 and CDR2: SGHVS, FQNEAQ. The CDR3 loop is CASSHGGRGNQPQHF. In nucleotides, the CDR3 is TGTGCCAGCAGCCATGGCGGAAGGGGCAACCAGCCCCAGCATTTT.

The CDR3 DNA is TGTGCCAGCAGCACGCGGGGAGGGTATGGCTACACCTTC. Amino acids: CASSTRGGYGYTF. The gene calls are TRBV9 and TRBJ1-2; D gene unclear. Germline lookup yields CDR1 SGDLS and CDR2 YYNGEE. This CDR3 is built from 13 residues. The germline V and J ends were trimmed by 4 bases and 5 bases, with 12 bases remaining between them.